The 13 T cell receptor beta chains below were found in one sample sequenced in a study of technical replicates of blood from several donors. Profiled with immunoSEQ multiplex PCR; TCRdb holds only in-frame clones, not every one. The sample lists approximately 14,000 clones; roughly 83% were seen once. The sequenced sample consisted of PBMCs. These receptors came from a human donor in good health.

V gene TRBV13 combines with J gene TRBJ2-2; tentatively, D is TRBD2 (5 bases). Germline V gene sequence: CDR1 PRHDT, CDR2 FYEKMQ (reference sequence). The CDR3 covers 16 residues. V was trimmed by 0 bases and J by 4 bases, leaving 12 bases between them. The CDR3 loop reads CASSLGGIGGTGELFF. Written as DNA, the CDR3 is TGTGCCAGCAGCTTAGGGGGGATTGGAGGCACCGGGGAGCTGTTTTTT.

The chain joins TRBV13 to TRBJ1-5, with D possibly being TRBD1 (5 bases). CDR1 is PRHDT and CDR2 is FYEKMQ in the germline V gene (reference sequence). The V and J ends lost 4 bases and 5 bases respectively, with 6 bases between them. This CDR3 is 12 amino acids long. In DNA form, the CDR3 reads TGTGCCAGCAGCTGGGGGGATCAGCCCCAGCATTTT. Its protein product is CASSWGDQPQHF.

The V gene is TRBV6-6, the J gene TRBJ2-1, with 10 bases aligning to TRBD2. The length of the CDR3 is 15 residues. Trimming took 5 bases from V and 9 from J; bases not matched to a gene: 10. CDR1 is MNHNY and CDR2 is SVGAGI in the germline V gene (reference sequence). Written as DNA, the CDR3 is TGTGCCAGCAGTATAGCGGGAGGAGGAATCGGTGAGCAGTTCTTC. It yields the protein CASSIAGGGIGEQFF.

The chain recombines TRBV5-1 with TRBJ1-5; 7 bases line up with TRBD1. The ends lost 3 bases at V and 3 bases at J; junction bases unmatched: 6. Germline-derived CDR1 and CDR2 are SGHRS and YFSETQ. This CDR3 comprises 15 residues. CDR3 nucleotide sequence: TGCGCCAGCAGCTGGACGGGACAGCTCAATCAGCCCCAGCATTTT. Translated: CASSWTGQLNQPQHF.

The sample holds one count of this clone. This chain uses TRBV6-5 with TRBJ2-5; 7 bases match TRBD1. There are 13 residues in the CDR3. The V gene's germline CDR1 is MNHEY and CDR2 SVGAGI. The J segment lost 3 bases and the V segment lost 9 bases, leaving 7 bases of the junction unmatched. The CDR3 DNA reads TGTGCCAGACCAGGGACAGAGGAAGAGACCCAGTACTTC. It translates to CARPGTEEETQYF.

The V and J genes are TRBV18 and TRBJ2-2; 8 bases fit TRBD2. The junction had 20 bases not matched to a gene; V was cut back by 5 bases and J by 9 bases. Germline lookup yields CDR1 KGHSH and CDR2 LQKENI. There are 18 residues in the CDR3. CDR3 bases: TGTGCCAGCTCAGCGACACTAGCGGTTGCCTCACCGGGTTGGGAGCTGTTTTTT. It yields the protein CASSATLAVASPGWELFF.

CDR3 residues: CASSPPMSRTDTQYF. The CDR3 DNA follows: TGTGCCAGCTCACCACCGATGAGCCGCACAGATACGCAGTATTTT. The gene calls are TRBV18 and TRBJ2-3; D gene unclear. The CDR3 runs to 15 residues. The germline V gene encodes CDR1 KGHSH and CDR2 LQKENI. V lost 0 bases, J lost 1 base, and 8 bases lay in between.

CDR3 loop: CASSEEAGGYNEQFF. The CDR3 nucleotides are TGTGCCAGCAGTGAAGAAGCAGGGGGCTACAATGAGCAGTTCTTC. This sequence joins TRBV6-1 and TRBJ2-1, with TRBD1 matching 7 bases. Germline lookup yields CDR1 MNHNS and CDR2 SASEGT. After removal of 1 base from V and 3 bases from J, the junction contained 3 bases not matched to a gene. The CDR3 covers 15 residues.

The V and J genes are TRBV10-3 and TRBJ2-7, with TRBD1 matching over 9 bases. V shed 6 bases and J 4 bases; nucleotides not matched to a gene: 7. This CDR3 spans 14 amino acids. Germline values: CDR1 ENHRY, CDR2 SYGVKD. The CDR3 region is CAIRPTGGNYEQYF. The CDR3 DNA follows: TGTGCCATCAGACCGACAGGGGGGAATTACGAGCAGTACTTC.

The V and J genes are TRBV5-1 and TRBJ2-5, with 7 bases matching TRBD2. Germline trimming cut 6 bases from V and 1 base from J; bases unmatched to any gene: 12. The CDR3 covers 16 residues. Germline V gives CDR1 SGHRS, CDR2 YFSETQ. CDR3 nucleotides: TGCGCCAGCACTCTGGGAGGGGATCCAGGCCAAGAGACCCAGTACTTC. This encodes CASTLGGDPGQETQYF.

The chain combines TRBV28 with TRBJ1-5, with 7 bases aligning to TRBD1. J was trimmed by 4 bases and V by 8 bases; bases with no gene match: 2. Germline CDR1 is MDHEN and CDR2 is SYDVKM. This CDR3 is 12 amino acids long. The CDR3, as DNA: TGTGCCAGCGGCAGGGGGAATCAGCCCCAGCATTTT. The encoded protein is CASGRGNQPQHF. The whole variable domain, remainder taken from reference TRBV28 and TRBJ1-5, is DVKVTQSSRYLVKRTGEKVFLECVQDMDHENMFWYRQDPGLGLRLIYFSYDVKMKEKGDIPEGYSVSREKKERFSLILESASTNQTSMYLCASGRGNQPQHFGDGTRLSIL.

This chain links TRBV5-1 with TRBJ1-2, with D unresolved. V was cut by 5 bases and J by 6 bases, with 17 bases left in between. The CDR3 length is 14 residues. Germline-derived CDR1 and CDR2 are SGHRS and YFSETQ. CDR3 in amino acids: CASRDPGNQHGYTF. The CDR3 DNA is TGCGCCAGCAGGGACCCCGGGAATCAACATGGCTACACCTTC.

The chain carries TRBV5-1 and TRBJ2-7; no definite D call. Trimming shortened V by 0 bases and J by 4 bases, and 5 bases separated the two germline ends. CDR3 length: 12 amino acids. The germline CDR1 and CDR2 sequences are SGHRS and YFSETQ. As DNA, the CDR3 is TGCGCCAGCAGCTTGGGGCAGTACGAGCAGTACTTC. Residues: CASSLGQYEQYF.